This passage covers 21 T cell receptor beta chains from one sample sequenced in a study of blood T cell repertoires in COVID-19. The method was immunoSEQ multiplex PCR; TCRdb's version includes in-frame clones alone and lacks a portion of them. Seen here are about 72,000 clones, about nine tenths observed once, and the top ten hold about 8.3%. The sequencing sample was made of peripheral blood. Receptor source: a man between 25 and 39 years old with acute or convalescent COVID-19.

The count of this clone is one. The CDR3 bases are TGTGCCAGTTTCTTTACCTCCGGAGCCAAAAACATTCAGTACTTC. It is translated as CASFFTSGAKNIQYF. The gene calls are TRBV2 and TRBJ2-4; D is unresolved. Germline CDR1 and CDR2: SNHLY and FYNNEI. This CDR3 has 15 residues. Trimming removed 9 bases from V and 0 bases from J, with 15 bases in between. The full variable domain, completed using reference TRBV2 and TRBJ2-4, is EPEVTQTPSHQVTQMGQEVILRCVPISNHLYFYWYRQILGQKVEFLVSFYNNEISEKSEIFDDQFSVERPDGSNFTLKIRSTKLEDSAMYFCASFFTSGAKNIQYFGAGTRLSVL.

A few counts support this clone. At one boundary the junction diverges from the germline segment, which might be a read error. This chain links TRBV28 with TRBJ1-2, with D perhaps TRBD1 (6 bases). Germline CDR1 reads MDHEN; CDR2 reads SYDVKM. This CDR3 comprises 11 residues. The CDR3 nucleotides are TGTGCCAGCAGTGCCACCACAGGGATAAACTTC. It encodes CASSATTGINF.

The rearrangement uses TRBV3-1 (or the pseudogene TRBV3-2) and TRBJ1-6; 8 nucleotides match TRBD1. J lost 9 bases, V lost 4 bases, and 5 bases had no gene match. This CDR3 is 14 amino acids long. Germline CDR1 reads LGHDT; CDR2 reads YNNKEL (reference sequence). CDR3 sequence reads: CASSLGQGSSPLHF. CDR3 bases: TGTGCCAGCAGCCTAGGACAGGGAAGTTCACCCCTCCACTTT.

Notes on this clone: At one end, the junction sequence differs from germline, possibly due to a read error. CDR3 sequence reads: CASSLVIGANTGELFF. In nucleotides, the CDR3 is TGTGCTAGCAGCTTAGTGATCGGGGCGAACACCGGGGAGCTGTTTTTT. V usage is TRBV7-7 and J usage is TRBJ2-2, with a tentative D call TRBD2 (5 bases). The CDR3 spans 16 residues. The germline gives CDR1 SSHAT, CDR2 FNYEAQ (reference sequence).

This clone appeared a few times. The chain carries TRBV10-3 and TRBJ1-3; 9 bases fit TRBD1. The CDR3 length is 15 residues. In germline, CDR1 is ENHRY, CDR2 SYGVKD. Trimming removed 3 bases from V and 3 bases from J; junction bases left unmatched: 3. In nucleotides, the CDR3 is TGTGCCATCAGTGACGGGACAGGGTATGGAAACACCATATATTTT. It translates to CAISDGTGYGNTIYF.

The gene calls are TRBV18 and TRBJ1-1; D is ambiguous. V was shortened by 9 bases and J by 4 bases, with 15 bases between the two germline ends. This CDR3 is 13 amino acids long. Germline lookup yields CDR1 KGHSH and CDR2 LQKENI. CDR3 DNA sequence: TGTGCCAGTACACAGTCACCCAGCACTGAAGCTTTCTTT. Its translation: CASTQSPSTEAFF.

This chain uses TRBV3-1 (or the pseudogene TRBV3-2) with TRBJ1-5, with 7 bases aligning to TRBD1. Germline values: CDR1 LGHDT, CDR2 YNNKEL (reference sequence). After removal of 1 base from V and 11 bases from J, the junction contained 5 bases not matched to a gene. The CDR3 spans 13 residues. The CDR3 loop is CASSQVQGDAQHF. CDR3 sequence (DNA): TGTGCCAGCAGCCAAGTTCAGGGGGACGCCCAGCATTTT.

The CDR3, as DNA: TGTGCCAGCTCACGGATAGGGACAGGGGATGGCTACACCTTC. It translates to CASSRIGTGDGYTF. The V and J genes are TRBV18 and TRBJ1-2; 10 bases are a match to TRBD1. The CDR3 loop spans 14 amino acids. V shed 4 bases and J 6 bases; nucleotides not matched to a gene: 5. CDR1 is KGHSH and CDR2 is LQKENI in the germline V gene.

The CDR3 region is CASSPGQALTGTQYF. The CDR3 region has the DNA TGTGCCAGCAGTCCGGGACAAGCTTTAACGGGGACCCAGTACTTC. The J gene is TRBJ2-5, the V gene TRBV6-5; a possible D gene is TRBD1 (6 bases). This CDR3 spans 15 amino acids. Germline lookup yields CDR1 MNHEY and CDR2 SVGAGI. V shed 5 bases and J shed 7 bases, with 20 bases lying between them.

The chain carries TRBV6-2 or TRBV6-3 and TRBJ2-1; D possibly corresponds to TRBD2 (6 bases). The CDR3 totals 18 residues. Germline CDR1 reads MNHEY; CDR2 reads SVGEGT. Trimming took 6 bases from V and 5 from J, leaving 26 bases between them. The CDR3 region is CASSNPFHILAADNEQFF. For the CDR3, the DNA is TGTGCCAGCAGCAATCCTTTCCACATTTTAGCGGCGGACAATGAGCAGTTCTTC.

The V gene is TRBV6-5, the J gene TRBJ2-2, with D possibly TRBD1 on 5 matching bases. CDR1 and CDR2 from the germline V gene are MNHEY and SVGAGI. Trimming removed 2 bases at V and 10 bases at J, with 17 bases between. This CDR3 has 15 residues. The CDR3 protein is CASSYKGMGGAELFF. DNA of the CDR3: TGTGCCAGCAGTTACAAGGGGATGGGTGGAGCGGAGCTGTTTTTT.

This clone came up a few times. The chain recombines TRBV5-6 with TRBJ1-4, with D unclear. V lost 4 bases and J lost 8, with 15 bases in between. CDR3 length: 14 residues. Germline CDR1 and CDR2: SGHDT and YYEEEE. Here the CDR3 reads CASSRGRVGEKLFF. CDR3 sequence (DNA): TGTGCCAGCAGCCGTGGGAGGGTTGGAGAAAAACTGTTTTTT.

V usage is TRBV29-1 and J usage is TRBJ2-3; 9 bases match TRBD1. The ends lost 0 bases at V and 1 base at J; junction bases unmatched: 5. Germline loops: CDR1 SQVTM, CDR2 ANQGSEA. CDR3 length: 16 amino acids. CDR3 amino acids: CSVEEIRDRGTDTQYF. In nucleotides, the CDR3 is TGCAGCGTTGAAGAAATCCGGGACAGGGGCACAGATACGCAGTATTTT.

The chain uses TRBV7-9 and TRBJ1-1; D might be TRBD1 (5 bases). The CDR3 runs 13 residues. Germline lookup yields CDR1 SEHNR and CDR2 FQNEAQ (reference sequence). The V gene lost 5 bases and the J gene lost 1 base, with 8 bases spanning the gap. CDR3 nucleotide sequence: TGTGCCAGCAGCGTCACAGGGAACACTGAAGCTTTCTTT. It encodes CASSVTGNTEAFF.

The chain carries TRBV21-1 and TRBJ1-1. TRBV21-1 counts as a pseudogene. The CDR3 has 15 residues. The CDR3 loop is CASSTPQGGNTEAFF. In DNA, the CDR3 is TGTGCCAGCAGCACCCCCCAGGGAGGGAACACTGAAGCTTTCTTT.

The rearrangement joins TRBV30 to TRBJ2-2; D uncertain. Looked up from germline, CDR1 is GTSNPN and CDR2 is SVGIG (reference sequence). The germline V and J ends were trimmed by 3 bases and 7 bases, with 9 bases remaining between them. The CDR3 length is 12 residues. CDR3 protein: CAWRERVGELFF. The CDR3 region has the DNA TGTGCCTGGAGAGAGCGAGTCGGGGAGCTGTTTTTT.

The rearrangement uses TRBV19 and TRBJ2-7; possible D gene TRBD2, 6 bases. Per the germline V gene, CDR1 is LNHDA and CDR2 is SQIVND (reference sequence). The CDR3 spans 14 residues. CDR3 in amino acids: CSSRRRGSSYEQYF. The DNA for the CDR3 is TGTTCCTCCCGCCGTCGGGGGAGCTCCTACGAGCAGTACTTC.

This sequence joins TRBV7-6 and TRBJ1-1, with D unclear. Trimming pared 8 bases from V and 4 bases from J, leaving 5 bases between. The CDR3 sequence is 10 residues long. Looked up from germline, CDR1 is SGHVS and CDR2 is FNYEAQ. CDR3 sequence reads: CASGPTEAFF. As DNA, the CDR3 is TGTGCCAGCGGGCCCACTGAAGCTTTCTTT.

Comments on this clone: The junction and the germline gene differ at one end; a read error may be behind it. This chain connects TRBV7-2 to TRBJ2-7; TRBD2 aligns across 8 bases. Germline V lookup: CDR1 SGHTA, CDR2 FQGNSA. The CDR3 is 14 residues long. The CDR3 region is CASSLAGGSSEQYF. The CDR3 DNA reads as TGTGCCAGCAGCTTGGCGGGAGGTTCCTCCGAGCAGTACTTC.

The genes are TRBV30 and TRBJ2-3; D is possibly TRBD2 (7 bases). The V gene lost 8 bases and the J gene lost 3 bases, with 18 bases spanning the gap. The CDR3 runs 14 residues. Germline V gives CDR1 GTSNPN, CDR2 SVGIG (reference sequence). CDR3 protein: CAGGAERGTDTQYF. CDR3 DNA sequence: TGTGCCGGGGGGGCCGAGAGGGGGACAGATACGCAGTATTTT.

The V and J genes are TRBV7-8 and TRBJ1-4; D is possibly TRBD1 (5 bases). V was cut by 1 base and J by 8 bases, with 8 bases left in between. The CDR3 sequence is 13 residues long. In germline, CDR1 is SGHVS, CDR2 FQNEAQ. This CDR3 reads CASSLGRGEKLFF. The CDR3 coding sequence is TGTGCCAGCAGCTTAGGACGGGGGGAAAAACTGTTTTTT. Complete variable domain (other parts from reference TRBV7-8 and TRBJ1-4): GAGVSQSPRYKVAKRGQDVALRCDPISGHVSLFWYQQALGQGPEFLTYFQNEAQLDKSGLPSDRFFAERPEGSVSTLKIQRTQQEDSAVYLCASSLGRGEKLFFGSGTQLSVL.